These 27 T cell receptor beta chains were sequenced from one sample in a study of T-cell memory formation after mild COVID-19. TCRdb independently ran MiXCR on the 5' RACE reads; one entry per CDR3 protein. This table holds roughly 50,000 distinct CDR3 sequences, 9.5% found once. The material sequenced was PBMCs or a T cell subset sorted from them (not recorded which). These receptors were obtained from a man aged 18 to 29 who had mild COVID-19 (a few samples of this study predate the infection). Cell type and time point are not known.

V gene TRBV20-1 combines with J gene TRBJ2-5, with 9 nucleotides matching TRBD2. The CDR3 is 13 amino acids. CDR1 and CDR2 from the germline V gene are DFQATT and SNEGSKA (reference sequence). Germline trimming cut 2 bases from V and 4 bases from J; bases unmatched to any gene: 2. CDR3 protein: CSARRRGGETQYF. CDR3 DNA sequence: TGCAGTGCTAGACGGCGGGGGGGAGAGACCCAGTACTTC.

This clonotype came up a few times. The chain recombines TRBV28 with TRBJ1-1; possible D gene TRBD1, 6 bases. This CDR3 contains 12 residues. Germline CDR1 is MDHEN and CDR2 is SYDVKM. Trimming took 11 bases from V and 11 from J, leaving 21 bases between them. CDR3 bases: TGTGCCTCCAAGACAGGAGCCTTGGGGGCTTTCTTT. Translating it yields CASKTGALGAFF.

This clonotype was counted between two and nine times. V usage is TRBV3-1 and J usage is TRBJ1-5; D not certain. The CDR3 length is 14 residues. Trimming stripped 1 base from V and 4 bases from J, with 8 bases between. Per germline, CDR1 LGHDT and CDR2 YNNKEL (reference sequence). The CDR3 is CASSQGMGNQPQHF. CDR3 nucleotide sequence: TGTGCCAGCAGCCAAGGTATGGGTAATCAGCCCCAGCATTTT.

Only a few counts were recorded for this clonotype. The rearrangement uses TRBV6-5 and TRBJ2-5, with D possibly matching TRBD1 (7 bases). This CDR3 has 15 residues. Per germline, CDR1 MNHEY and CDR2 SVGAGI. V lost 6 bases and J 5 bases, leaving 19 bases between the germline ends. Here the CDR3 reads CASSPWTGGGETQYF. The CDR3 nucleotides are TGTGCCAGCAGCCCCTGGACAGGAGGAGGGGAGACCCAGTACTTC.

This clonotype was seen a handful of times. The J gene is TRBJ2-3, the V gene TRBV27; D call uncertain. Trimming pared 2 bases from V and 2 bases from J, leaving 11 bases between. The CDR3 runs to 15 residues. Germline lookup yields CDR1 MNHEY and CDR2 SMNVEV (reference sequence). The CDR3 DNA reads as TGTGCCAGCAGTTTAGGGTCCTACCCCACAGATACGCAGTATTTT. Protein sequence: CASSLGSYPTDTQYF.

V is TRBV7-9 and J is TRBJ2-3, with D hard to call. The CDR3 has 10 amino acids. Trimming cost V 1 base and J 11 bases, with 4 bases left between them. Germline values: CDR1 SEHNR, CDR2 FQNEAQ (reference sequence). CDR3 DNA sequence: TGTGCCAGCAGCTTAGTGGTGCAGTATTTT. As protein: CASSLVVQYF.

This clonotype has a count of ten or more. The chain employs TRBV7-9 and TRBJ1-3; possibly TRBD1 for D (6 bases). Trimming left V 5 bases short and J 8 bases short, with 13 bases between. Looked up from germline, CDR1 is SEHNR and CDR2 is FQNEAQ (reference sequence). The CDR3 extends over 13 amino acids. The CDR3 spells CASSTGQKDTIYF. CDR3 nucleotides: TGTGCCAGCAGCACCGGACAGAAAGACACCATATATTTT.

This clonotype appeared a few times. The chain links TRBV7-2 to TRBJ2-3; 7 positions match TRBD2. Germline assignment: CDR1 SGHTA and CDR2 FQGNSA. With 5 bases clipped from V and 8 bases from J, the junction kept 13 bases outside the gene matches. The CDR3 has 15 amino acids. CDR3 in amino acids: CASSETSVPRSTQYF. CDR3 DNA sequence: TGTGCCAGCAGCGAAACTAGCGTTCCAAGGAGTACGCAGTATTTT. Drawing the rest from reference TRBV7-2 and TRBJ2-3, the complete variable domain is GAGVSQSPSNKVTEKGKDVELRCDPISGHTALYWYRQSLGQGLEFLIYFQGNSAPDKSGLPSDRFSAERTGGSVSTLTIQRTQQEDSAVYLCASSETSVPRSTQYFGPGTRLTVL.

The J gene is TRBJ2-7, the V gene TRBV7-2; D is unclear. The CDR3 contains 15 residues. V gave up 1 base and J gave up 3 bases, with 13 bases separating them. In germline, CDR1 is SGHTA, CDR2 FQGNSA. CDR3 protein: CASSLGTSSYYEQYF. The CDR3 DNA sequence: TGTGCCAGCAGCTTAGGCACGTCCTCCTACTACGAGCAGTACTTC.

This clonotype came up a few times. The chain carries TRBV6-5 and TRBJ1-6, with D tentatively TRBD1 (5 bases). Germline V gene lookup returns CDR1 MNHEY and CDR2 SVGAGI. V was cut by 2 bases and J by 10 bases, with 15 bases left in between. This CDR3 contains 15 residues. CDR3 bases: TGTGCCAGCAGTTACCAGCTAGCGGGGCGGTCACCCCTCCACTTT. Residues: CASSYQLAGRSPLHF.

This clonotype has at least ten counts. V is TRBV5-1 and J is TRBJ2-3; D gene ambiguous. Germline CDR1 is SGHRS and CDR2 is YFSETQ. The CDR3 totals 12 residues. The germline V and J ends were trimmed by 0 bases and 2 bases, with 1 base remaining between them. In DNA, the CDR3 is TGCGCCAGCAGCTTGGCCACAGATACGCAGTATTTT. Translation: CASSLATDTQYF.

This clonotype was seen a handful of times. One end of the junction fails to match germline, which may point to a read error. The V call is TRBV20-1, the J call TRBJ2-7; D might be TRBD2 (5 bases). The CDR3 spans 12 residues. Germline lookup yields CDR1 DFQATT and CDR2 SNEGSKA (reference sequence). The CDR3 sequence: CSARGSSYEQYF. The CDR3 bases are TGCAGTGCCAGAGGGAGCTCCTACGAGCAGTACTTC.

This clonotype was counted at least ten times. CDR3 DNA: TGCGCCAGCAGCCAAGGGAACGGGGCAGAGACCCAGTACTTC. The encoded protein is CASSQGNGAETQYF. V usage is TRBV4-1 and J usage is TRBJ2-5; tentatively, D is TRBD1 or TRBD2 (5 bases each). V was pared by 1 base and J by 4 bases, with 10 bases between. Germline CDR1 and CDR2: MGHRA and YSYEKL. This CDR3 is built from 14 residues.

V is TRBV6-6 and J is TRBJ1-2; 9 bases line up with TRBD1. Germline loops: CDR1 MNHNY, CDR2 SVGAGI (reference sequence). There are 16 residues in the CDR3. J gave up 0 bases and V 2 bases, and 4 bases lay outside the gene matches. CDR3 nucleotide sequence: TGTGCCAGCAGTTACGGACAGGGGAGAGCTAACTATGGCTACACCTTC. Its translation is CASSYGQGRANYGYTF.

This clonotype was detected only a few times. The V gene is TRBV12-3 or TRBV12-4, the J gene TRBJ2-5; D is perhaps TRBD1 (7 bases). The CDR3 totals 13 residues. Deletions cut 8 bases from V and 1 base from J, with 11 bases between. This chain's CDR3 is CASGGDSQETQYF. The CDR3 nucleotides read TGTGCCAGCGGAGGGGACAGCCAAGAGACCCAGTACTTC.

This clonotype was detected only a few times. The chain combines TRBV3-1 with TRBJ2-5; TRBD1 agrees at 10 bases. Germline values: CDR1 LGHDT, CDR2 YNNKEL (reference sequence). The CDR3 runs 15 residues. The ends lost 0 bases at V and 5 bases at J; junction bases unmatched: 3. CDR3: CASSQEGQGYETQYF. The CDR3 nucleotides are TGTGCCAGCAGCCAAGAGGGACAGGGGTACGAGACCCAGTACTTC.

This clonotype was detected only a few times. The chain uses TRBV7-2 and TRBJ2-4, with TRBD1 matching 9 bases. CDR1 is SGHTA and CDR2 is FQGNSA in the germline V gene. CDR3 length equals 14 residues. The V and J ends lost 6 bases and 1 base, in that order; junction bases with no gene match: 1. CDR3 in amino acids: CASRTGGAKNIQYF. The CDR3 bases are TGTGCCAGCAGAACAGGGGGCGCCAAAAACATTCAGTACTTC.

This clonotype occurred many times. The V and J genes are TRBV24-1 and TRBJ2-5; TRBD2 aligns across 7 bases. This CDR3 is built from 15 residues. V dropped 7 bases and J dropped 0; count of bases not matched to a gene: 7. Germline values: CDR1 KGHDR, CDR2 SFDVKD. The CDR3 bases are TGTGCCACCAGCGCCCTTCTAGCGGACCAAGAGACCCAGTACTTC. Translation gives CATSALLADQETQYF.

Only a few counts were recorded for this clonotype. The chain joins TRBV7-9 to TRBJ2-1, with D unresolved. The CDR3 runs 15 residues. Trimming took off 2 bases at V and 8 bases at J, with 16 bases between the two ends. CDR1 is SEHNR, CDR2 FQNEAQ, per germline (reference sequence). DNA of the CDR3: TGTGCCAGCAGCTTATCCTGGACCTCCGCGGATGAGCAGTTCTTC. Its translation is CASSLSWTSADEQFF.

This chain joins TRBV29-1 and TRBJ1-1; D is undetermined. From germline, CDR1 is SQVTM and CDR2 ANQGSEA. V lost 5 bases and J 5 bases, leaving 15 bases between the germline ends. CDR3 length: 13 amino acids. CDR3 bases: TGCAGCGTTACGAAGGGTGGGGTAACTGAAGCTTTCTTT. It encodes CSVTKGGVTEAFF.

The sample holds a few counts of this clonotype. This chain joins TRBV29-1 and TRBJ1-1, with 7 positions matching TRBD1. The length of the CDR3 is 12 residues. The V and J ends lost 7 bases and 0 bases, in that order; junction bases with no gene match: 2. Germline V gives CDR1 SQVTM, CDR2 ANQGSEA. CDR3 nucleotides: TGCAGCGGGGGACAGATGAACACTGAAGCTTTCTTT. It yields the protein CSGGQMNTEAFF.

Only a few counts were recorded for this clonotype. Here the CDR3 reads CASSQELALTLTNEKLFF. CDR3 coding DNA: TGTGCCAGCAGCCAAGAACTAGCACTAACCCTCACTAATGAAAAACTGTTTTTT. The V call is TRBV4-2, the J call TRBJ1-4; the D is unclear. The CDR3 loop spans 18 amino acids. Germline CDR1 reads LGHNA; CDR2 reads YNFKEQ. Trimming took off 0 bases at V and 2 bases at J, with 16 bases between the two ends.

This clonotype was seen many times. The gene calls are TRBV7-9 and TRBJ2-1; D ambiguous. Germline CDR1 reads SEHNR; CDR2 reads FQNEAQ (reference sequence). Trimming took off 3 bases at V and 7 bases at J, with 16 bases between the two ends. There are 15 residues in the CDR3. CDR3 residues: CASSFPPRLGNEQFF. As DNA, the CDR3 is TGTGCCAGCAGCTTCCCGCCCCGGTTGGGAAATGAGCAGTTCTTC.

This clonotype was seen a handful of times. This sequence joins TRBV6-5 and TRBJ2-3; D is ambiguous. The germline V gene encodes CDR1 MNHEY and CDR2 SVGAGI. Trimming took 0 bases from V and 8 from J, leaving 24 bases between them. This CDR3 comprises 18 residues. The CDR3 sequence: CASSYSSASWASTGTQYF. The CDR3 nucleotides are TGTGCCAGCAGTTACTCGAGTGCTTCCTGGGCATCAACGGGTACGCAGTATTTT.

This clonotype was picked up many times. The chain carries TRBV5-1 and TRBJ2-5; TRBD2 aligns across 12 bases. Germline V gene data show CDR1 as SGHRS and CDR2 as YFSETQ. CDR3 length equals 15 residues. After removal of 4 bases from V and 0 bases from J, the junction contained 1 base not matched to a gene. The CDR3 here is CASSRTSGNQETQYF. The DNA for the CDR3 is TGCGCCAGCAGCAGGACTAGCGGGAACCAAGAGACCCAGTACTTC.

The chain has TRBV24-1 and TRBJ2-1; 7 bases are a match to TRBD1. The trim removed 2 bases at V and 7 bases at J, leaving 10 bases unmatched. The V gene's germline CDR1 is KGHDR and CDR2 SFDVKD. The CDR3 is 16 residues long. CDR3 region: CATSDYSSTGKNEQFF. The CDR3 bases are TGTGCCACCAGTGATTACTCTTCGACAGGGAAGAATGAGCAGTTCTTC.

This clonotype occurred a few times. The chain joins TRBV7-9 to TRBJ1-5; 8 bases line up with TRBD1. Per the germline V gene, CDR1 is SEHNR and CDR2 is FQNEAQ (reference sequence). The V gene end was trimmed by 5 bases and the J gene end by 4 bases; junction bases not matched to a gene: 1. The CDR3 is 13 amino acids. The CDR3 sequence is CASSRQGNQPQHF. In nucleotides, the CDR3 is TGTGCCAGCAGCCGACAGGGGAATCAGCCCCAGCATTTT.